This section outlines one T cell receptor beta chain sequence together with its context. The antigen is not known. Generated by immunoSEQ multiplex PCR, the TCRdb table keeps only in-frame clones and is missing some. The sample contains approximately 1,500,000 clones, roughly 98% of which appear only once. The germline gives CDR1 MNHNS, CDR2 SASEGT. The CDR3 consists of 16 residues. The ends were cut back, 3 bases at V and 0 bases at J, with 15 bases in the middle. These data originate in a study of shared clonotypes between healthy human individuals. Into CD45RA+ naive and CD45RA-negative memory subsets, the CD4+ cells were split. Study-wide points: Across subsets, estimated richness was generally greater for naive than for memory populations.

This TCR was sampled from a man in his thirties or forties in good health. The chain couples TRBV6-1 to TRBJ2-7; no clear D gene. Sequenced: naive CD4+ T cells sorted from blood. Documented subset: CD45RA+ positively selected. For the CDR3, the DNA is TGTGCCAGCAGTGATCCTCTTGGCGCACCCTCCTACGAGCAGTACTTC. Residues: CASSDPLGAPSYEQYF.